The clone carrying this TCR beta chain has ten or more counts. Its antigen is currently unknown. The related graft donor's blood sample was taken on the day of bone marrow donation. The data derive from a study of T cells after posttransplantation cyclophosphamide. Whole-study results and caveats: Recipient CMV seropositivity and CMV reactivation strongly tracked TRB clonality. Later post-transplant blood repertoires were often dominated by donor CD8+ memory clones.

The CDR3 loop spans 18 amino acids. CDR1 and CDR2 from the germline V gene are MNHEY and SMNVEV (reference sequence). Losses at the gene ends were 3 bases for V and 7 bases for J; bases not matched to a gene: 16. Generated by immunoSEQ multiplex PCR, the TCRdb table keeps only in-frame clones and is missing some. The specimen has about 26,000 clones, none found just once. The origin of this receptor is a man aged 45 to 65 in good health, CMV-negative, and a related stem cell transplant donor. Material for sequencing was PBMCs. J is TRBJ2-2 and V is TRBV27; 8 bases match TRBD1. The chain's CDR3 is CASSFPQGGLPNDGELFF. The DNA of the CDR3 is TGTGCCAGCAGTTTCCCACAGGGGGGACTCCCCAACGACGGGGAGCTGTTTTTT.